The 32 T cell receptor beta chains listed next were all sequenced from one sample in a study of blood T cell repertoires in COVID-19. Measured with immunoSEQ multiplex PCR; TCRdb has only the in-frame clones, and not every one. This table holds some 110,000 clones, 75% to 85% found once. The specimen was peripheral blood. These receptors all stem from a man in his sixties or seventies with acute or convalescent COVID-19.

This chain links TRBV3-1 (or the pseudogene TRBV3-2) with TRBJ2-1; 12 bases align to TRBD1. CDR1 and CDR2 from the germline V gene are LGHDT and YNNKEL (reference sequence). The J segment lost 6 bases and the V segment lost 0 bases, leaving 6 bases of the junction unmatched. The CDR3 is made up of 17 amino acids. The CDR3 region is CASSQEYGDRGLNEQFF. In DNA form, the CDR3 reads TGTGCCAGCAGCCAAGAGTATGGGGACAGGGGGCTCAATGAGCAGTTCTTC.

The chain uses TRBV5-4 and TRBJ1-1, with 9 bases fitting TRBD1. V shed 4 bases and J 4 bases; nucleotides not matched to a gene: 8. This CDR3 has 15 residues. The germline gives CDR1 SGHNT, CDR2 YYREEE (reference sequence). This chain's CDR3 is CASSPGQGGRTEAFF. CDR3 DNA sequence: TGTGCCAGCAGCCCGGGACAGGGTGGACGCACTGAAGCTTTCTTT.

V and J are TRBV28 and TRBJ1-4; tentatively, D is TRBD1 (6 bases). V lost 5 bases and J 7 bases, leaving 14 bases between the germline ends. This CDR3 has 14 residues. Germline-derived CDR1 and CDR2 are MDHEN and SYDVKM. CDR3 amino acids: CASSLTGQLEKLFF. The CDR3 DNA is TGTGCCAGCAGTCTGACGGGACAACTTGAAAAACTGTTTTTT.

V usage is TRBV7-3 and J usage is TRBJ1-2; 8 bases line up with TRBD1. Germline V gene data show CDR1 as SGHTA and CDR2 as FQGTGA. This CDR3 has 16 residues. V lost 5 bases, J lost 2 bases, and 10 bases stayed unmatched. The DNA for the CDR3 is TGTGCCAGCAGCCGCCGGGACAGGCGGATCAACTATGGCTACACCTTC. Translated, it gives CASSRRDRRINYGYTF.

This clone turned up a few times. The chain recombines TRBV7-6 with TRBJ1-5; D is uncertain. This CDR3 has 14 amino acids. Between the trimmed V and J ends, which lost 1 base and 3 bases, there was a span of 7 bases. Germline V gene lookup returns CDR1 SGHVS and CDR2 FNYEAQ. DNA of the CDR3: TGTGCCAGCAGCTTAGGAGGGAACAATCAGCCCCAGCATTTT. This gives the protein CASSLGGNNQPQHF. Full variable domain (rest looked up from reference TRBV7-6 and TRBJ1-5): GAGVSQSPRYKVTKRGQDVALRCDPISGHVSLYWYRQALGQGPEFLTYFNYEAQQDKSGLPNDRFSAERPEGSISTLTIQRTEQRDSAMYRCASSLGGNNQPQHFGDGTRLSIL.

The chain joins TRBV20-1 to TRBJ2-7; TRBD2 is a possible D gene (7 bases). Germline values: CDR1 DFQATT, CDR2 SNEGSKA (reference sequence). V was pared by 3 bases and J by 7 bases, with 10 bases between. The CDR3 extends over 11 amino acids. The CDR3 loop reads CSARGGQEQYF. The CDR3 bases are TGCAGTGCTAGGGGGGGGCAAGAGCAGTACTTC.

V usage is TRBV21-1 and J usage is TRBJ1-5; the table's D call of TRBD1 was not tested on the DNA. TRBV21-1 represents a pseudogene. The CDR3 has 20 amino acids. The CDR3 loop reads CASSPLGHHSETQSNQPQHF. DNA for the CDR3: TGTGCCAGCAGCCCCCTAGGACATCATAGTGAGACCCAGAGCAATCAGCCCCAGCATTTT.

The chain recombines TRBV5-1 with TRBJ2-7; 9 bases map to TRBD2. The CDR3 is 15 residues long. With 1 base clipped from V and 3 bases from J, the junction kept 5 bases outside the gene matches. Germline-derived CDR1 and CDR2 are SGHRS and YFSETQ. In DNA form, the CDR3 reads TGCGCCAGCAGCTTGCATAATAGCGGGAGCTACGAGCAGTACTTC. It codes for CASSLHNSGSYEQYF.

The chain is built from TRBV28 and TRBJ2-4; D gene ambiguous. The germline gives CDR1 MDHEN, CDR2 SYDVKM. The CDR3 contains 15 residues. Deletions cut 8 bases from V and 5 bases from J, with 19 bases between. The CDR3 region is CASGKGHTRQNIQYF. Here the CDR3 DNA reads TGTGCCAGCGGCAAAGGTCACACCAGGCAAAACATTCAGTACTTC.

V gene TRBV7-9 combines with J gene TRBJ1-2; D remains unclear. V was clipped by 5 bases and J by 4 bases, with 8 bases between them. The CDR3 is made up of 12 amino acids. Germline V gene sequence: CDR1 SEHNR, CDR2 FQNEAQ (reference sequence). The CDR3 spells CASSNRGYGYTF. The DNA of the CDR3 is TGTGCCAGCAGCAATAGAGGCTATGGCTACACCTTC.

In this sample, this clone turned up once. The chain joins TRBV5-1 to TRBJ2-3; 9 bases map to TRBD2. Germline assignment: CDR1 SGHRS and CDR2 YFSETQ. There are 15 residues in the CDR3. The J segment lost 2 bases and the V segment lost 2 bases, leaving 3 bases of the junction unmatched. The DNA of the CDR3 is TGCGCCAGCAGCTTTCAGCGGGGGGACACAGATACGCAGTATTTT. Its translation is CASSFQRGDTDTQYF.

This chain uses TRBV4-2 with TRBJ2-7, with TRBD2 identical over 8 bases. Germline V lookup: CDR1 LGHNA, CDR2 YNFKEQ. V lost 4 bases, J lost 4 bases, and 9 bases stayed unmatched. The CDR3 is 15 amino acids. In nucleotides, the CDR3 is TGTGCCAGCAGCCCGAGACTAGCGACTCCTTACGAGCAGTACTTC. Amino acids: CASSPRLATPYEQYF.

Points on this clone: Other DNA sequences in the sample encode the same CDR3. This chain links TRBV5-1 with TRBJ2-3; D gene unclear. Germline loops: CDR1 SGHRS, CDR2 YFSETQ. This CDR3 has 15 amino acids. V lost 0 bases and J 2 bases, leaving 10 bases between the germline ends. CDR3 nucleotides: TGCGCCAGCAGCTTGGGCCAGGCTAACACAGATACGCAGTATTTT. Encoded protein: CASSLGQANTDTQYF. The variable domain in full, with the rest retrieved from reference TRBV5-1 and TRBJ2-3, is KAGVTQTPRYLIKTRGQQVTLSCSPISGHRSVSWYQQTPGQGLQFLFEYFSETQRNKGNFPGRFSGRQFSNSRSEMNVSTLELGDSALYLCASSLGQANTDTQYFGPGTRLTVL.

This chain uses TRBV19 with TRBJ2-5; no definite D call. Trimming pared 5 bases from V and 5 bases from J, leaving 12 bases between. Germline lookup yields CDR1 LNHDA and CDR2 SQIVND (reference sequence). This CDR3 is 13 amino acids long. The CDR3 spells CASSSSRRETQYF. The CDR3 region has the DNA TGTGCCAGTAGTTCCTCGCGCCGTGAGACCCAGTACTTC.

This chain uses TRBV2 with TRBJ1-5, with TRBD1 matching over 9 bases. J lost 7 bases, V lost 5 bases, and 6 bases had no gene match. Germline V lookup: CDR1 SNHLY, CDR2 FYNNEI. This CDR3 contains 14 residues. For the CDR3, the DNA is TGTGCCAGCAGTCTGGACAGGGGAGCACAGCCCCAGCATTTT. Amino acid sequence: CASSLDRGAQPQHF.

A remark on this clone: Other DNA sequences of this sample code for an identical CDR3. V and J are TRBV7-8 and TRBJ1-1; D may be TRBD1 (5 bases). The CDR3 extends over 14 amino acids. V was cut by 1 base and J by 4 bases, with 10 bases left in between. Looked up from germline, CDR1 is SGHVS and CDR2 is FQNEAQ. The chain's CDR3 is CASSLVQGGTEAFF. CDR3 bases: TGTGCCAGCAGCTTAGTCCAGGGAGGCACTGAAGCTTTCTTT.

The V and J genes are TRBV14 and TRBJ2-7, with TRBD1 matching over 8 bases. The CDR3 has 15 residues. CDR1 and CDR2 from the germline V gene are SGHDN and FVKESK. V lost 1 base, J lost 6 bases, and 8 bases stayed unmatched. This CDR3 reads CASSQVVAGGGEQYF. CDR3 nucleotide sequence: TGTGCCAGCAGCCAAGTAGTAGCAGGGGGCGGCGAGCAGTACTTC.

This clone is a singleton in its sample. This sequence joins TRBV21-1 and TRBJ1-2; the listed D gene, TRBD1, was not tested against the DNA. TRBV21-1 is a documented pseudogene. The CDR3 loop spans 20 amino acids. CDR3 in DNA: TGTGCCAGCAGCGGACAAAGGATTTTTCGCTGTGACAGGGGGGACTATGGCTACACCTTC. Residues: CASSGQRIFRCDRGDYGYTF.

The gene calls are TRBV6-1 and TRBJ1-2, with D tentatively TRBD1 (6 bases). The V end was cut by 3 bases, the J end by 4 bases, with 18 bases between. Looked up from germline, CDR1 is MNHNS and CDR2 is SASEGT. The CDR3 sequence is 16 residues long. CDR3 nucleotide sequence: TGTGCCAGCAGTGAGATACTCCGGGACACCACCTATGGCTACACCTTC. This sequence encodes CASSEILRDTTYGYTF.

J is TRBJ2-4 and V is TRBV19, with 11 bases lining up with TRBD1. The ends lost 7 bases at V and 0 bases at J; junction bases unmatched: 8. The CDR3 length is 17 residues. The germline CDR1 and CDR2 sequences are LNHDA and SQIVND (reference sequence). The DNA of the CDR3 is TGTGCCAGTATCGGGACAGGGGGAATAAGAGCCAAAAACATTCAGTACTTC. This translates into CASIGTGGIRAKNIQYF.

This clone was seen a few times. Other nucleotide sequences in the sample specify the same CDR3. CDR3 coding DNA: TGCGCCAGCAGCCTAGAAGGTGGGAATGAGCAGTTCTTC. Protein: CASSLEGGNEQFF. This chain connects TRBV5-1 to TRBJ2-1; D remains ambiguous. The germline V gene has CDR1 SGHRS and CDR2 YFSETQ. V was trimmed by 4 bases and J by 7 bases, leaving 12 bases between them. The CDR3 runs 13 residues.

J is TRBJ2-7 and V is TRBV27; 8 bases match TRBD1. With 7 bases clipped from V and 0 bases from J, the junction kept 8 bases outside the gene matches. Germline V lookup: CDR1 MNHEY, CDR2 SMNVEV (reference sequence). The CDR3 sequence is 15 residues long. CDR3 region: CASKSGGFGSYEQYF. CDR3 bases: TGTGCCAGCAAATCAGGGGGCTTTGGCTCCTACGAGCAGTACTTC.

The genes are TRBV27 and TRBJ2-2, with D possibly being TRBD1 (5 bases). Germline values: CDR1 MNHEY, CDR2 SMNVEV (reference sequence). The CDR3 has 14 residues. Trimming pared 4 bases from V and 4 bases from J, leaving 10 bases between. CDR3 loop: CASSWGFGTGELFF. The CDR3 bases are TGTGCCAGCAGTTGGGGCTTTGGCACCGGGGAGCTGTTTTTT.

The chain links TRBV7-9 to TRBJ2-2; 9 nucleotides line up with TRBD2. The V gene's germline CDR1 is SEHNR and CDR2 FQNEAQ (reference sequence). This CDR3 spans 17 amino acids. The junction had 3 bases not matched to a gene; V was cut back by 0 bases and J by 1 base. For the CDR3, the DNA is TGTGCCAGCAGCTTAGCGAGGACTAGCGAGAACACCGGGGAGCTGTTTTTT. Its translation: CASSLARTSENTGELFF.

This chain links TRBV11-3 with TRBJ2-3; no definite D call. Trimming cost V 8 bases and J 2 bases, with 11 bases left between them. The V gene's germline CDR1 is SGHNT and CDR2 YENEEA. There are 13 residues in the CDR3. This chain's CDR3 is CASSPGYTDTQYF. In DNA, the CDR3 is TGTGCCAGCTCTCCGGGTTACACAGATACGCAGTATTTT.

The J gene is TRBJ2-3, the V gene TRBV3-1 (or the pseudogene TRBV3-2), with 9 bases fitting TRBD2. The CDR3 sequence is 17 residues long. V lost 5 bases to trimming and J lost 0 bases; unmatched junction nucleotides: 9. Germline assignment: CDR1 LGHDT and CDR2 YNNKEL (reference sequence). CDR3 amino acids: CASSSPGLAYSTDTQYF. CDR3 coding DNA: TGTGCCAGCAGCTCTCCAGGACTAGCGTATAGCACAGATACGCAGTATTTT.

The rearrangement uses TRBV18 and TRBJ2-1; weak D call: TRBD1 (5 bases). CDR1 is KGHSH and CDR2 is LQKENI in the germline V gene. V was pared by 0 bases and J by 7 bases, with 7 bases between. This CDR3 spans 13 amino acids. The CDR3 protein is CASSPPQDNEQFF. The CDR3 DNA sequence: TGTGCCAGCTCACCACCACAGGATAATGAGCAGTTCTTC.

As to this clone: At one boundary the junction diverges from the germline segment, which might be a read error. J is TRBJ2-7 and V is TRBV11-2; 9 nucleotides match TRBD1. CDR1 and CDR2 (germline): SGHAT, FQNNGV. The CDR3 sequence is 15 residues long. The CDR3 DNA follows: TGTGCCAGCACCTTAGGACAGGGGTACGCCTACGAGCAGTACTTC. Encoded protein: CASTLGQGYAYEQYF.

This chain joins TRBV10-3 and TRBJ1-2; 8 nucleotides line up with TRBD1. The CDR3 is 15 amino acids. V dropped 6 bases and J dropped 4; count of bases not matched to a gene: 10. CDR1 is ENHRY, CDR2 SYGVKD, per germline. The CDR3 region has the DNA TGTGCCATCAGGGAGGGACAGGCTCGGGGCTATGGCTACACCTTC. Translation gives CAIREGQARGYGYTF.

J is TRBJ2-2 and V is TRBV30; no definite D call. This CDR3 has 14 amino acids. CDR1 and CDR2 from the germline V gene are GTSNPN and SVGIG (reference sequence). Between the trimmed V and J ends, which lost 4 bases and 0 bases, there was a span of 9 bases. CDR3 protein: CAWTSGANTGELFF. In DNA, the CDR3 is TGTGCCTGGACGTCCGGAGCGAACACCGGGGAGCTGTTTTTT.

This clone was observed once. The chain has TRBV5-4 and TRBJ2-7, with D uncertain. The germline V gene encodes CDR1 SGHNT and CDR2 YYREEE (reference sequence). Between the trimmed V and J ends, which lost 1 base and 3 bases, there was a span of 17 bases. CDR3 length: 16 amino acids. This chain's CDR3 is CASSLSQSPANYEQYF. CDR3 nucleotide sequence: TGTGCCAGCAGCTTGTCACAGAGCCCAGCCAACTACGAGCAGTACTTC.

The CDR3 DNA reads TGTGCCAGCAGGTGGACACCGAACACTGAAGCTTTCTTT. This translates into CASRWTPNTEAFF. The chain has TRBV12-3 or TRBV12-4 and TRBJ1-1; D perhaps matches TRBD1 (5 bases). The CDR3 totals 13 residues. V shed 6 bases and J shed 1 base, with 9 bases lying between them.